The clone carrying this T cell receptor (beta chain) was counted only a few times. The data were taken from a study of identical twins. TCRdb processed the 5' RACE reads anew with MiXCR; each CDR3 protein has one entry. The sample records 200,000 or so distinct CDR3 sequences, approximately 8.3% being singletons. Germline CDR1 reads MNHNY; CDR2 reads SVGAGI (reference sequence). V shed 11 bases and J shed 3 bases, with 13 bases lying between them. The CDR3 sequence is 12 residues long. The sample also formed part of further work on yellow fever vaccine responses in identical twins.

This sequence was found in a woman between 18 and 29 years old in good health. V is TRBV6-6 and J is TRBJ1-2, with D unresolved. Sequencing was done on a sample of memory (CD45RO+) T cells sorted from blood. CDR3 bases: TGTGCCGCTCAGGCCCCGGACTATGGCTACACCTTC. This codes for CAAQAPDYGYTF.